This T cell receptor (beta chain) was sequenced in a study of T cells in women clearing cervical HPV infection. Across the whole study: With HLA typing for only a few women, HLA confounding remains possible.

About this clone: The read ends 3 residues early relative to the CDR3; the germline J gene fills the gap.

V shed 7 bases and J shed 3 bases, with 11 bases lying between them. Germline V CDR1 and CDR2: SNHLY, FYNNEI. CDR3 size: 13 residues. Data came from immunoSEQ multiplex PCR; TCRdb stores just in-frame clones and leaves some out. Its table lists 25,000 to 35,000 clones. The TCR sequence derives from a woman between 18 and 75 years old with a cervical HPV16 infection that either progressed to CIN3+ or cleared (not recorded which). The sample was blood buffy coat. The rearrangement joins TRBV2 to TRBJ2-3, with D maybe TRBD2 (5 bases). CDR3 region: CASTGLRTDTQYF. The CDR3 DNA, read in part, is TGTGCCAGCACAGGACTTCGAACAGATACG.